This T cell receptor (beta chain) was sequenced during a study of blood T cell repertoires in COVID-19. The overall study: Whether acute or convalescent, the COVID-19 samples came from the United States, Italy and Spain. The analysed material was cDNA or gDNA that came from T cells, B-cell-depleted T cells, or PBMCs.

Study processing details: How many nucleated cells were present was estimated from reference gene primer amplification. Profiling relied on immunoSEQ multiplex PCR, and the TCRdb table lists in-frame clones only, not all of them. V, J and clone size derive from that table, while D and trimming were established from the DNA sequence. Of over 300,000 clones detected, roughly 90% appear once; the ten largest clones hold about 6%. Trimming took 6 bases from V and 4 from J; bases not matched to a gene: 8. The germline V gene encodes CDR1 SNHLY and CDR2 FYNNEI. The CDR3 is 16 residues long. This TCR derives from a man aged 18 to 35 who had recovered from COVID-19. The rearrangement joins TRBV2 to TRBJ2-1, with TRBD2 matching over 11 bases. Sequencing input: peripheral blood. DNA for the CDR3: TGTGCCAGCAGGAAGGGGAGGACTAGCGGGTACAATGAGCAGTTCTTC. This translates into CASRKGRTSGYNEQFF.